One and the same sample provided the 19 T cell receptor beta chains below, sequenced in a study of cytomegalovirus exposure and HLA in healthy donors. Both 60 Vbeta primers and 13 Jbeta primers went into the PCR. TCRdb's copy holds only in-frame clones and misses some; the assay was immunoSEQ multiplex PCR. This sample's clone table lists more than 85,000 clones. Sequenced input: PBMCs. The receptor set was obtained from a girl between 10 and 17 years old in good health and CMV-seropositive.

The chain combines TRBV6-1 with TRBJ2-3; weak D call: TRBD2 (6 bases). Germline loops: CDR1 MNHNS, CDR2 SASEGT. CDR3 length equals 13 residues. V was pared by 7 bases and J by 3 bases, with 11 bases between. The CDR3 coding sequence is TGTGCCAGCACGAGGACTACTACAGATACGCAGTATTTT. Translated, it gives CASTRTTTDTQYF.

J is TRBJ2-5 and V is TRBV4-1, with 10 positions matching TRBD2. The trim removed 1 base at V and 2 bases at J, leaving 10 bases unmatched. In germline, CDR1 is MGHRA, CDR2 YSYEKL. The length of the CDR3 is 18 residues. Written as DNA, the CDR3 is TGCGCCAGCAGCCAAGTGACGTCAGCGGGGGGGCGTCAAGAGACCCAGTACTTC. It yields the protein CASSQVTSAGGRQETQYF.

The chain joins TRBV7-6 to TRBJ2-1, with D maybe TRBD2 (7 bases). CDR1 SGHVS and CDR2 FNYEAQ come from the germline V gene. V was shortened by 1 base and J by 11 bases, with 15 bases between the two germline ends. The CDR3 runs 14 residues. The CDR3 region is CASSLERGAPKQFF. CDR3 nucleotide sequence: TGTGCCAGCAGCTTAGAACGGGGGGCCCCAAAGCAGTTCTTC.

The genes are TRBV7-3 and TRBJ1-2, with a weak D call TRBD1 (5 bases). The V end was cut by 0 bases, the J end by 9 bases, with 20 bases between. The CDR3 is 16 amino acids. Germline V gene data show CDR1 as SGHTA and CDR2 as FQGTGA. Here the CDR3 reads CASSLTPQGLIDSYTF. The DNA of the CDR3 is TGTGCCAGCAGCTTAACCCCCCAGGGACTGATAGATAGCTACACCTTC.

V is TRBV10-3 and J is TRBJ2-3, with D maybe TRBD1 (5 bases). Looked up from germline, CDR1 is ENHRY and CDR2 is SYGVKD. V shed 3 bases and J shed 11 bases, with 15 bases lying between them. This CDR3 comprises 13 residues. CDR3 protein: CAISDLDSQGQYF. The CDR3 bases are TGTGCCATCAGTGACCTAGACAGCCAGGGGCAGTATTTT.

V gene TRBV15 combines with J gene TRBJ1-2, with 10 bases fitting TRBD1. Looked up from germline, CDR1 is LNHNV and CDR2 is YYDKDF (reference sequence). The length of the CDR3 is 14 residues. The V segment lost 3 bases and the J segment 4 bases; nucleotides outside the gene matches: 2. In DNA form, the CDR3 reads TGTGCCACCAGCAGCGGACAGGGGGGCTATGGCTACACCTTC. It encodes CATSSGQGGYGYTF.

This sequence joins TRBV6-5 and TRBJ2-2; 8 bases line up with TRBD1. CDR1 and CDR2 (germline): MNHEY, SVGAGI. CDR3 length equals 15 residues. The junction had 9 bases not matched to a gene; V was cut back by 7 bases and J by 5 bases. As DNA, the CDR3 is TGTGCCAGCACCCGACAGGGGTTGGGGACCGGGGAGCTGTTTTTT. This encodes CASTRQGLGTGELFF.

The rearrangement links TRBV27 to TRBJ1-1; D remains ambiguous. Germline-derived CDR1 and CDR2 are MNHEY and SMNVEV (reference sequence). V was trimmed by 3 bases and J by 4 bases, leaving 12 bases between them. This CDR3 contains 14 residues. CDR3 amino acids: CASSFGSGFTEAFF. CDR3 in DNA: TGTGCCAGCAGTTTCGGGTCGGGGTTCACTGAAGCTTTCTTT.

This chain uses TRBV5-5 with TRBJ1-5, with TRBD1 as a possible D gene (5 bases). The CDR3 contains 15 residues. Germline V gene sequence: CDR1 SGHKS, CDR2 YYEKEE (reference sequence). V gave up 4 bases and J gave up 4 bases, with 15 bases separating them. The CDR3 coding sequence is TGTGCCAGCAGCCTTTGGACATCCGTGAATCAGCCCCAGCATTTT. Residues: CASSLWTSVNQPQHF.

The chain is built from TRBV4-3 and TRBJ2-7; no reliable D call. The V gene's germline CDR1 is LGHNA and CDR2 YSLEER. V lost 0 bases and J 1 base, leaving 10 bases between the germline ends. The CDR3 runs to 15 residues. CDR3 in DNA: TGCGCCAGCAGCCAAGAGTTGAGAGTTTCCTACGAGCAGTACTTC. It specifies CASSQELRVSYEQYF.

This chain links TRBV4-1 with TRBJ2-7, with D possibly TRBD2 on 6 matching bases. Germline CDR1 reads MGHRA; CDR2 reads YSYEKL. V dropped 0 bases and J dropped 3 bases, with 15 bases sitting between them. There are 16 residues in the CDR3. CDR3 protein: CASSQEPASAHYEQYF. The CDR3 coding sequence is TGCGCCAGCAGCCAAGAACCGGCTAGCGCTCACTACGAGCAGTACTTC.

This chain links TRBV6-5 with TRBJ2-1; the match to TRBD2 covers 10 bases. Germline V gene lookup returns CDR1 MNHEY and CDR2 SVGAGI. Losses at the gene ends were 5 bases for V and 6 bases for J; bases not matched to a gene: 7. The CDR3 runs to 15 residues. In DNA form, the CDR3 reads TGTGCCAGCAGTCCCAGCGGGGGGGCCGTCAATGAGCAGTTCTTC. Translation: CASSPSGGAVNEQFF.

The V gene is TRBV14, the J gene TRBJ1-1; the D is unclear. Deletions cut 0 bases from V and 1 base from J, with 6 bases between. The length of the CDR3 is 14 residues. Germline V gene lookup returns CDR1 SGHDN and CDR2 FVKESK. The CDR3 is CASSQERGNTEAFF. CDR3 coding DNA: TGTGCCAGCAGCCAAGAAAGAGGGAACACTGAAGCTTTCTTT. Drawing the rest from reference TRBV14 and TRBJ1-1, the complete variable domain is EAGVTQFPSHSVIEKGQTVTLRCDPISGHDNLYWYRRVMGKEIKFLLHFVKESKQDESGMPNNRFLAERTGGTYSTLKVQPAELEDSGVYFCASSQERGNTEAFFGQGTRLTVV.

The chain is built from TRBV28 and TRBJ1-2, with D maybe TRBD1 (5 bases). The CDR3 is 13 residues long. Germline CDR1 reads MDHEN; CDR2 reads SYDVKM. The CDR3, as DNA: TGTGCAGTCGGTCCTCCAGGGCGCTATGGCTACACCTTC. It codes for CAVGPPGRYGYTF.

The chain uses TRBV9 and TRBJ2-6, with TRBD1 matching 10 bases. CDR3 size: 15 residues. Germline lookup yields CDR1 SGDLS and CDR2 YYNGEE. Losses at the gene ends were 5 bases for V and 4 bases for J; bases not matched to a gene: 3. This CDR3 is CASSDRGQGANVLTF. The CDR3 DNA reads as TGTGCCAGCAGTGACAGGGGGCAAGGGGCCAACGTCCTGACTTTC.

The J gene is TRBJ2-7, the V gene TRBV19, with D possibly being TRBD1 (6 bases). Germline V lookup: CDR1 LNHDA, CDR2 SQIVND (reference sequence). There are 14 residues in the CDR3. V was clipped by 0 bases and J by 2 bases, with 8 bases between them. This CDR3 is CASSIEGGAYEQYF. CDR3 nucleotides: TGTGCCAGTAGTATAGAAGGGGGTGCCTACGAGCAGTACTTC.

The V and J genes are TRBV28 and TRBJ2-7; D is possibly TRBD1 (6 bases). The CDR3 is made up of 14 amino acids. Trimming took 3 bases from V and 4 from J, leaving 13 bases between them. Looked up from germline, CDR1 is MDHEN and CDR2 is SYDVKM. The CDR3 here is CASSLAARGYEQYV. In nucleotides, the CDR3 is TGTGCCAGCAGTTTGGCTGCCAGGGGTTACGAGCAGTACGTC.

V gene TRBV5-4 combines with J gene TRBJ1-1; 7 bases map to TRBD1. CDR3 length: 13 residues. After removal of 3 bases from V and 5 bases from J, the junction contained 4 bases not matched to a gene. The germline V gene has CDR1 SGHNT and CDR2 YYREEE (reference sequence). Here the CDR3 DNA reads TGTGCCAGCAGCTGGAGACAGGGTACTGAAGCTTTCTTT. Translating it yields CASSWRQGTEAFF.

The CDR3 DNA reads as TGTGCCAGCAGCGTAGAAGACAGACCGTACACTGAAGCTTTCTTT. It specifies CASSVEDRPYTEAFF. The rearrangement joins TRBV9 to TRBJ1-1, with D possibly matching TRBD1 (5 bases). This CDR3 is built from 15 residues. Germline values: CDR1 SGDLS, CDR2 YYNGEE. Trimming removed 0 bases at V and 3 bases at J, with 12 bases between.